This T cell receptor (beta chain) was captured by sequencing in a study of blood T cell repertoires in COVID-19. Unmatched junction bases numbered 9, after V lost 5 bases and J lost 6 bases. This CDR3 comprises 15 residues. Germline V gene lookup returns CDR1 SGHAT and CDR2 FQNNGV. Sequencing used immunoSEQ multiplex PCR; TCRdb keeps in-frame clones, though not all of them. Among 200,000 to 300,000 clones listed, 70% to 90% were seen once. Across 20 to 25 US areas, participants ranged in age from 18 to 89 years. Sequencing was performed on PBMCs or T cells enriched from blood (not recorded which). This receptor was identified in a middle-aged woman with acute COVID-19. The chain uses TRBV11-2 and TRBJ2-2; 7 bases fit TRBD1. CDR3 bases: TGTGCCAGCAGCGCATCGACAGGGTCAGCCGGGGAGCTGTTTTTT. This gives the protein CASSASTGSAGELFF. Looking up the rest from reference TRBV11-2 and TRBJ2-2 gives the full variable domain: EAGVAQSPRYKIIEKRQSVAFWCNPISGHATLYWYQQILGQGPKLLIQFQNNGVVDDSQLPKDRFSAERLKGVDSTLKIQPAKLEDSAVYLCASSASTGSAGELFFGEGSRLTVL.